This TCR beta chain derives from a study of T cell responses to AZD1222 COVID-19 vaccine. Data came from immunoSEQ multiplex PCR; TCRdb stores just in-frame clones and leaves some out. The sample includes about 66,000 clones, more than 75% of them seen just once. This clone appeared a few times. This TCR came from an adult who received the MenACWY meningococcal vaccine as a control. Sequenced material: peripheral blood, taken 28 days after the second dose of the MenACWY control vaccine.

The CDR3 DNA reads as TGTGCCTGGAGTGTAGTTCGATCACCCCTCCACTTT. This translates into CAWSVVRSPLHF. The chain uses TRBV30 and TRBJ1-6; unclear D gene. Germline CDR1 GTSNPN, CDR2 SVGIG (reference sequence). The CDR3 is 12 amino acids. Trimming took 0 bases from V and 10 from J, leaving 7 bases between them.